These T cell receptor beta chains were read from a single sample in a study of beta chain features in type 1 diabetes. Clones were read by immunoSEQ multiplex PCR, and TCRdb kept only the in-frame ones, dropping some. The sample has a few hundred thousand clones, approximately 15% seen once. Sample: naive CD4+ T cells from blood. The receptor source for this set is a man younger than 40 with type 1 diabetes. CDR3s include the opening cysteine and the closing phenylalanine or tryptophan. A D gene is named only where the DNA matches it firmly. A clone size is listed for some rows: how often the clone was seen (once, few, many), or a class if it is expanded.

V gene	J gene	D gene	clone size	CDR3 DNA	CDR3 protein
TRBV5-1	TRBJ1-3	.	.	TGCGCCAGCAGTTTGGACGGTAGCTCTGGAAACACCATATATTTT	CASSLDGSSGNTIYF
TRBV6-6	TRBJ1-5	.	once	TGTGCCAGCAGTTCGCTCCGGGACAATCCCCGGCCCCAGCATTTT	CASSSLRDNPRPQHF
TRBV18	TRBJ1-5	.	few	TGTGCCAGCTCACCCCTAAATAGCAATCAGCCCCAGCATTTT	CASSPLNSNQPQHF
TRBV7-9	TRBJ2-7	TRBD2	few	TGTGCCAGCAGCCCCGGGACTAGCGGGTACGAGCAGTACTTC	CASSPGTSGYEQYF
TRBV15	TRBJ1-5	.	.	TGTGCCACCAGCAGAGACGACACTTATCAGCCCCAGCATTTT	CATSRDDTYQPQHF
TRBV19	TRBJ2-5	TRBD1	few	TGTGCCAGTAGTACGGGACAGGGGGAAGAGACCCAGTACTTC	CASSTGQGEETQYF
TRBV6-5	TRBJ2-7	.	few	TGTGCCAGCAGTTACCGAGACAGCTACGAGCAGTACTTC	CASSYRDSYEQYF
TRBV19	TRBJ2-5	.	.	TGTGCCAGTAGGCCCGTTGAGGGAGGGACCCAGTACTTC	CASRPVEGGTQYF
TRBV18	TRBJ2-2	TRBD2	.	TGTGCCAGCTCACCGCGGACTAGCGGGGTTCGGGGCACCGGGGAGCTGTTTTTT	CASSPRTSGVRGTGELFF
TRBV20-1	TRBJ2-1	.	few	TGCAGTGCTAGCTGGCTAGCCGAGCAGTTCTTC	CSASWLAEQFF
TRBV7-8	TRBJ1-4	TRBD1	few	TGTGCCAGCAGCGCAGCACCAGGGGGCGGGCGGGAAAAACTGTTTTTT	CASSAAPGGGREKLFF
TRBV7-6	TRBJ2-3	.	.	TGTGCCAGCAGCCGGACGGGGACAGATACGCAGTATTTT	CASSRTGTDTQYF
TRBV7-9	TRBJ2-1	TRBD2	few	TGTGCCAGCAGCCCTAGCGGGAGCCAATACAATGAGCAGTTCTTC	CASSPSGSQYNEQFF
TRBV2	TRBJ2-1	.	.	TGTGCCAGCACCCGGGGGAATGAGCAGTTCTTC	CASTRGNEQFF
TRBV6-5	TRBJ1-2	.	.	TGTGCCAGCAGTTTAGGGTGGGGCCCAAACTATGGCTACACCTTC	CASSLGWGPNYGYTF
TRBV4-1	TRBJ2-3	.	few	TGCGCCAGCAGCCAAGCCGGGAACACAGATACGCAGTATTTT	CASSQAGNTDTQYF
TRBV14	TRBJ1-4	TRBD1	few	TGTGCCAGCAGCCAAGGGTCTGGACAGGGGGAGGAAAAACTGTTTTTT	CASSQGSGQGEEKLFF
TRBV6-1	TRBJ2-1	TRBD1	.	TGTGCCAGCAGTGAAGCTACAGGGGGCTGGAATGAGCAGTTCTTC	CASSEATGGWNEQFF
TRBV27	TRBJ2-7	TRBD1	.	TGTGCCAGCAGTTTACGCGGGACAGGGAAAGACTACGAGCAGTACTTC	CASSLRGTGKDYEQYF
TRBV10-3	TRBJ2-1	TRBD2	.	TGTGCCATCACCAGCGGGGGGGCCTTCAATGAGCAGTTCTTC	CAITSGGAFNEQFF
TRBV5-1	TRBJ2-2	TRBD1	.	TGCGCCAGCAGGGTACAGGGGGCGACCGGGGAGCTGTTTTTT	CASRVQGATGELFF
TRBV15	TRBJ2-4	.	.	TGTGCCACCAGCGCCCGACAGGTAGCCAAAAACATTCAGTACTTC	CATSARQVAKNIQYF
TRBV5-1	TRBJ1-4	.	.	TGCGCCAGCAGCCCGGGGACATCTGCAACTAATGAAAAACTGTTTTTT	CASSPGTSATNEKLFF
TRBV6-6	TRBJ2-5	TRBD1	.	TGTGCCAGCAGCCCCCGGACAGGGCTGGGCGAGACCCAGTACTTC	CASSPRTGLGETQYF
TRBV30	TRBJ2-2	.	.	TGTGCCTGGAGGGAAAGACAGATCACCGGGGAGCTGTTTTTT	CAWRERQITGELFF
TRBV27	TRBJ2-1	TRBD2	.	TGTGCCAGCAGTCAACGACTAGCGGGATATGAGCAGTTCTTC	CASSQRLAGYEQFF
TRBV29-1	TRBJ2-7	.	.	TGCAGCGTTCGCCCCTCTAGTGCCTACGAGCAGTACTTC	CSVRPSSAYEQYF
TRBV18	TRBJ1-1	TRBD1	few	TGTGCCAGCTCAGGAAGGGACAGCCCGAACACTGAAGCTTTCTTT	CASSGRDSPNTEAFF
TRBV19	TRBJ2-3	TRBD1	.	TGTGCCAGTAGTGCCCGGGACAGAGGCACAGATACGCAGTATTTT	CASSARDRGTDTQYF
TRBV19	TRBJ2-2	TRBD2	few	TGTGCCAGTCAAAGCGGGGGGCCCAACACCGGGGAGCTGTTTTTT	CASQSGGPNTGELFF
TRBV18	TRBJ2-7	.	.	TGTGCCAGCTCACCACTGGGGAGCGCCTACGAGCAGTACTTC	CASSPLGSAYEQYF
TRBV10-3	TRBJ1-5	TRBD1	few	TGTGCCATCAGTGACCAAGGGCAGGGGGATCAGCCCCAGCATTTT	CAISDQGQGDQPQHF
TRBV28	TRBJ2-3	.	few	TGTGCCAGCAGCCCCGGGGGTGAGGGCACAGATACGCAGTATTTT	CASSPGGEGTDTQYF
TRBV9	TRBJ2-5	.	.	TGTGCCAGCAGCGTAGGCAGGGAAGAGACCCAGTACTTC	CASSVGREETQYF
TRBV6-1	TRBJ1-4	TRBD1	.	TGTGCCAGCAGTGCGCCCGGACAGGCCGAGGAAAAACTGTTTTTT	CASSAPGQAEEKLFF
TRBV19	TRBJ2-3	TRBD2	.	TGTGCCAGTAGTCCCCCGGGACTAGCGAAGGAAGATACGCAGTATTTT	CASSPPGLAKEDTQYF
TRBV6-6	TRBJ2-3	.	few	TGTGCCAGCAGTTATTCCAGAACGGGGGACACAGATACGCAGTATTTT	CASSYSRTGDTDTQYF
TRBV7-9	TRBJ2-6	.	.	TGTGCCAGCAGCCCCTGGACTACTGGGGCCAACGTCCTGACTTTC	CASSPWTTGANVLTF
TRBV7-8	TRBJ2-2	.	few	TGTGCCAGCAGCTTAGCCAGGGTAACCGGGGAGCTGTTTTTT	CASSLARVTGELFF
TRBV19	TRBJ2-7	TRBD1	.	TGTGCCAGTAGTCCGACAGGGGGCAAATCCTACGAGCAGTACTTC	CASSPTGGKSYEQYF
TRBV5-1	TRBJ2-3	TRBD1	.	TGCGCCAGCAGCGGGGACAGGGGGACAGATACGCAGTATTTT	CASSGDRGTDTQYF
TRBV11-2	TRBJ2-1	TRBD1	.	TGTGCCAGCAGCTTAGGGGACAGCTACAATGAGCAGTTCTTC	CASSLGDSYNEQFF
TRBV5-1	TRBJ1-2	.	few	TGCGCCAGCAGCTTGGGACAGAGTTACTATGGCTACACCTTC	CASSLGQSYYGYTF
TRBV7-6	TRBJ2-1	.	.	TGTGCCAGCAGCTTAAGGTCCCCAGCCGGGACACAGAGCTCCTACAATGAGCAGTTCTTC	CASSLRSPAGTQSSYNEQFF
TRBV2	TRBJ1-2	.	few	TGTGCCAGCAGTGACAGGGGCGCGAGTGGCTACACCTTC	CASSDRGASGYTF
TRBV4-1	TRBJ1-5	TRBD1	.	TGCGCCAGCAGCCCCGACAGGGGCAATCAGCCCCAGCATTTT	CASSPDRGNQPQHF
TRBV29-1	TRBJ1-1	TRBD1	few	TGCAGCGTTGTTCGACAGGGGGGCACTGAAGCTTTCTTT	CSVVRQGGTEAFF
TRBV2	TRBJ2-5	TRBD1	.	TGTGCCAGCAGTGGAAGCAGACAGGGGGCTCGGGAGACCCAGTACTTC	CASSGSRQGARETQYF
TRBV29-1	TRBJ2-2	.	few	TGCAGCGCCCGCAGGGGGGACACCGGGGAGCTGTTTTTT	CSARRGDTGELFF
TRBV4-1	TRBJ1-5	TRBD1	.	TGCGCCAGCAGCCCTCGGGACAGGGACCGAGGCAATCAGCCCCAGCATTTT	CASSPRDRDRGNQPQHF